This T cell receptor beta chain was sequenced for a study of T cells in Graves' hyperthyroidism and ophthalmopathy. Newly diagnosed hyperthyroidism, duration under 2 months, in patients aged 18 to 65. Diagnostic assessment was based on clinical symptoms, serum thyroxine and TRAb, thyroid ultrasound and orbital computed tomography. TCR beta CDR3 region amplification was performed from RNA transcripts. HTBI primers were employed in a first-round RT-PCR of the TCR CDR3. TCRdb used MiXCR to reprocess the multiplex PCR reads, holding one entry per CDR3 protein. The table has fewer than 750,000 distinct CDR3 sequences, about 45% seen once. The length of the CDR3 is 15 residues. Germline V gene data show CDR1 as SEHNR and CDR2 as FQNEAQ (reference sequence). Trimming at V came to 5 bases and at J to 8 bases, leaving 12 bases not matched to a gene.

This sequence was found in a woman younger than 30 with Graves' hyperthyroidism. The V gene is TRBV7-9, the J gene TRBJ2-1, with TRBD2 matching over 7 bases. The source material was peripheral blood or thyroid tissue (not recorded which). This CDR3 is CASSHWEGGRDEQFF. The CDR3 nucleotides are TGTGCCAGCAGCCACTGGGAGGGAGGAAGGGATGAGCAGTTCTTC.